This T cell receptor beta chain was found in a study of cytomegalovirus exposure and HLA in healthy donors. General study points: Association with HLA alleles at 0.05 false discovery rate was found for around 17,000 TCR beta sequences in a later analysis.

13 Jbeta primers and 60 Vbeta primers were used for the PCR. Sequencing was performed with immunoSEQ multiplex PCR; in TCRdb, only in-frame clones are kept and a portion is missing. Here the sample spans approximately 160,000 clones, approximately 80% being singletons. In the case of this clone: Antigen: not known.

The junction had 8 bases not matched to a gene; V was cut back by 2 bases and J by 6 bases. This CDR3 is 16 amino acids long. Per germline, CDR1 SGHNT and CDR2 YYREEE (reference sequence). This TCR was sampled from a man aged 25 to 40 in good health and CMV-seropositive. Sequenced material: PBMCs. This chain uses TRBV5-4 with TRBJ2-2; TRBD1 matches at 9 bases. The CDR3: CASSFKQGAWAGELFF. The CDR3 coding sequence is TGTGCCAGCAGCTTTAAACAGGGGGCTTGGGCCGGGGAGCTGTTTTTT.